The 23 T cell receptor beta chains given below trace back to one sample, sequenced in a study of blood T cell repertoires in COVID-19. Sequencing was performed with immunoSEQ multiplex PCR; in TCRdb, only in-frame clones are kept and a portion is missing. The table lists roughly 70,000 clones, 70% to 90% of them singletons. Sequencing was done on a sample of peripheral blood. These receptors originate from a woman of 80 years or more with acute or convalescent COVID-19.

The chain couples TRBV11-2 to TRBJ1-1; possibly TRBD1 for D (6 bases). CDR1 SGHAT and CDR2 FQNNGV come from the germline V gene. Trimming pared 6 bases from V and 1 base from J, leaving 9 bases between. The CDR3 loop spans 13 amino acids. This CDR3 reads CASRLRGNTEAFF. The CDR3 DNA follows: TGTGCCAGCAGACTCAGGGGGAACACTGAAGCTTTCTTT.

V usage is TRBV10-3 and J usage is TRBJ2-1, with TRBD2 matching 7 bases. The J segment lost 5 bases and the V segment lost 1 base, leaving 5 bases of the junction unmatched. CDR3 length equals 15 residues. Germline CDR1 reads ENHRY; CDR2 reads SYGVKD. CDR3: CAISELSSGHNEQFF. The CDR3, as DNA: TGTGCCATCAGTGAGTTATCTAGCGGCCACAATGAGCAGTTCTTC.

V and J are TRBV7-3 and TRBJ2-1, with 7 nucleotides matching TRBD2. The germline V gene has CDR1 SGHTA and CDR2 FQGTGA. The CDR3 contains 13 residues. V lost 3 bases, J lost 7 bases, and 3 bases stayed unmatched. The CDR3 protein is CASSFWGGNEQFF. The CDR3 region has the DNA TGTGCCAGCAGCTTTTGGGGGGGTAATGAGCAGTTCTTC.

The rearrangement uses TRBV30 and TRBJ1-3; D is unresolved. Germline values: CDR1 GTSNPN, CDR2 SVGIG (reference sequence). The CDR3 extends over 13 amino acids. V was trimmed by 2 bases and J by 4 bases, leaving 9 bases between them. This CDR3 is CAWSSDGGNTIYF. The CDR3 DNA reads TGTGCCTGGAGTTCCGACGGGGGAAACACCATATATTTT.

The rearrangement links TRBV7-6 to TRBJ2-1, with D possibly TRBD2 on 6 matching bases. Germline V CDR1 and CDR2: SGHVS, FNYEAQ. Trimming pared 1 base from V and 6 bases from J, leaving 19 bases between. CDR3 size: 17 residues. The CDR3 nucleotides are TGTGCCAGCAGCTTAGGTGTTAGCGGTTCCCTCGGCAATGAGCAGTTCTTC. It codes for CASSLGVSGSLGNEQFF.

The chain has TRBV15 and TRBJ1-4; TRBD1 is a possible D gene (6 bases). The CDR3 is 16 residues long. The V gene lost 0 bases and the J gene lost 8 bases, with 16 bases spanning the gap. Per the germline V gene, CDR1 is LNHNV and CDR2 is YYDKDF (reference sequence). The CDR3 coding sequence is TGTGCCACCAGCAGAGACCGACAGGCTATAAAGGAAAAACTGTTTTTT. This encodes CATSRDRQAIKEKLFF.

This rearrangement joins TRBV28 to TRBJ2-2, with 9 nucleotides matching TRBD1. CDR1 and CDR2 (germline): MDHEN, SYDVKM. This CDR3 comprises 14 residues. V trimming: 9 bases; J trimming: 3 bases; junction bases outside the gene matches: 5. The CDR3 here is CASRQGDYTGELFF. As DNA, the CDR3 is TGTGCCAGTAGACAGGGGGACTACACCGGGGAGCTGTTTTTT.

This clone was found once. The V call is TRBV28, the J call TRBJ2-3; 8 nucleotides line up with TRBD1. Germline V gene sequence: CDR1 MDHEN, CDR2 SYDVKM. The CDR3 has 15 residues. As DNA, the CDR3 is TGTGCGACCAACGTCCAGGGGGCCGGCACAGATACGCAGTATTTT. Encoded protein: CATNVQGAGTDTQYF.

This rearrangement joins TRBV28 to TRBJ1-2, with TRBD1 matching 7 bases. V trimming: 7 bases; J trimming: 7 bases; junction bases outside the gene matches: 12. CDR3 length: 14 residues. Germline V lookup: CDR1 MDHEN, CDR2 SYDVKM. CDR3 residues: CASTDDRAGGGYTF. In DNA form, the CDR3 reads TGTGCCAGCACCGACGACAGGGCAGGAGGTGGCTACACCTTC.

This clone was seen a single time. This sequence joins TRBV5-8 and TRBJ2-4, with 9 positions matching TRBD1. Trimming took 4 bases from V and 9 from J; bases not matched to a gene: 20. Germline CDR1 is SGHTS and CDR2 is YDEGEE. The length of the CDR3 is 18 residues. CDR3 DNA: TGTGCCAGCAGCCAAGTCCCGGGACAGGGCGCAATTGGAAGCATTCAGTACTTC. Amino acids: CASSQVPGQGAIGSIQYF.

The chain combines TRBV27 with TRBJ1-2; 9 positions match TRBD1. The germline CDR1 and CDR2 sequences are MNHEY and SMNVEV (reference sequence). The ends lost 5 bases at V and 4 bases at J; junction bases unmatched: 8. CDR3 size: 15 residues. Here the CDR3 reads CASSRDRDYGYGYTF. The CDR3 nucleotides read TGTGCCAGCAGTCGGGACAGGGATTATGGCTATGGCTACACCTTC.

This clone was seen a handful of times. This chain uses TRBV5-1 with TRBJ1-2, with 10 bases fitting TRBD1. CDR1 is SGHRS and CDR2 is YFSETQ in the germline V gene. After removal of 4 bases from V and 7 bases from J, the junction contained 10 bases not matched to a gene. This CDR3 comprises 15 residues. The CDR3 protein is CASSGGSGTGVGYTF. Here the CDR3 DNA reads TGCGCCAGCAGCGGTGGGTCCGGGACAGGGGTTGGCTACACCTTC.

This rearrangement joins TRBV19 to TRBJ2-2; maybe TRBD2 (5 bases). CDR3 length: 16 residues. Germline CDR1 and CDR2: LNHDA and SQIVND (reference sequence). V was pared by 6 bases and J by 5 bases, with 19 bases between. The CDR3 loop reads CASRVGGSGMTGELFF. CDR3 nucleotide sequence: TGTGCCAGTAGAGTCGGTGGGAGCGGTATGACCGGGGAGCTGTTTTTT.

The chain combines TRBV2 with TRBJ2-3; D may be TRBD2 (6 bases). V was cut by 6 bases and J by 1 base, with 11 bases left in between. The CDR3 has 14 amino acids. From germline, CDR1 is SNHLY and CDR2 FYNNEI. The CDR3 here is CASSRESGTDTQYF. In DNA, the CDR3 is TGTGCCAGCAGCCGGGAGAGTGGCACAGATACGCAGTATTTT. Using reference TRBV2 and TRBJ2-3 for the parts outside the CDR3, the full variable domain is EPEVTQTPSHQVTQMGQEVILRCVPISNHLYFYWYRQILGQKVEFLVSFYNNEISEKSEIFDDQFSVERPDGSNFTLKIRSTKLEDSAMYFCASSRESGTDTQYFGPGTRLTVL.

V and J are TRBV5-6 and TRBJ1-6; 8 nucleotides agree with TRBD1. CDR1 and CDR2 (germline): SGHDT, YYEEEE. The CDR3 runs to 15 residues. The trim removed 1 base at V and 14 bases at J, leaving 11 bases unmatched. CDR3 sequence: CASSLLGQGDGSLHF. The CDR3 DNA follows: TGTGCCAGCAGCTTGTTAGGACAGGGTGACGGGTCCCTCCACTTT.

The chain has TRBV29-1 and TRBJ1-1; D gene unclear. The germline V and J ends were trimmed by 6 bases and 4 bases, with 15 bases remaining between them. The CDR3 consists of 13 residues. In germline, CDR1 is SQVTM, CDR2 ANQGSEA. The CDR3 sequence is CSVVPGRSTEAFF. CDR3 DNA: TGCAGCGTCGTACCGGGAAGGAGCACTGAAGCTTTCTTT.

The rearrangement uses TRBV2 and TRBJ2-7; no clear D gene. The germline V gene has CDR1 SNHLY and CDR2 FYNNEI. CDR3 size: 12 residues. Trimming removed 3 bases at V and 4 bases at J, with 7 bases between. The CDR3 DNA reads TGTGCCAGCAGTGAGGGCAATTACGAGCAGTACTTC. Translation gives CASSEGNYEQYF.

The chain carries TRBV6-5 and TRBJ2-7; TRBD2 matches at 9 bases. Per the germline V gene, CDR1 is MNHEY and CDR2 is SVGAGI. V shed 6 bases and J 4 bases; nucleotides not matched to a gene: 7. This CDR3 has 14 amino acids. The CDR3 protein is CASRRGLASYEQYF. CDR3 bases: TGTGCCAGCAGACGAGGACTAGCGAGTTACGAGCAGTACTTC.

The chain couples TRBV5-6 to TRBJ2-3; 8 bases align to TRBD1. V was pared by 7 bases and J by 3 bases, with 10 bases of the junction left unmatched. The CDR3 length is 15 residues. Germline V gene lookup returns CDR1 SGHDT and CDR2 YYEEEE. This chain's CDR3 is CASFTTGGRTDTQYF. The CDR3 coding sequence is TGTGCCAGCTTTACTACAGGGGGTAGGACAGATACGCAGTATTTT. The entire variable domain, with the rest obtained from reference TRBV5-6 and TRBJ2-3, is as follows: DAGVTQSPTHLIKTRGQQVTLRCSPKSGHDTVSWYQQALGQGPQFIFQYYEEEERQRGNFPDRFSGHQFPNYSSELNVNALLLGDSALYLCASFTTGGRTDTQYFGPGTRLTVL.

This clone was observed a few times. The chain uses TRBV9 and TRBJ1-6, with a tentative D call TRBD1 (6 bases). This CDR3 contains 14 residues. V lost 2 bases and J lost 7, with 10 bases in between. The germline V gene encodes CDR1 SGDLS and CDR2 YYNGEE. CDR3 DNA: TGTGCCAGCAGCGTCAGGACAGAGAATTCACCCCTCCACTTT. This encodes CASSVRTENSPLHF.

The CDR3 DNA is TGTGCCAGCAGTGAAACAGGGGGTGGCTATGGCTACACCTTC. It translates to CASSETGGGYGYTF. The chain is built from TRBV2 and TRBJ1-2, with 8 bases aligning to TRBD1. J gave up 4 bases and V 2 bases, and 3 bases lay outside the gene matches. The CDR3 is 14 residues long. The germline V gene has CDR1 SNHLY and CDR2 FYNNEI.

The chain is built from TRBV3-1 (or the pseudogene TRBV3-2) and TRBJ1-1; D is possibly TRBD1 (5 bases). This CDR3 is built from 15 residues. Germline V CDR1 and CDR2: LGHDT, YNNKEL (reference sequence). Deletions cut 4 bases from V and 4 bases from J, with 16 bases between. As DNA, the CDR3 is TGTGCCAGCAGCCCGTTCAGAAGGGGTGGCACTGAAGCTTTCTTT. This gives the protein CASSPFRRGGTEAFF.

The table lists this clone with a few counts. The J gene is TRBJ2-1, the V gene TRBV7-9, with 14 nucleotides matching TRBD2. From germline, CDR1 is SEHNR and CDR2 FQNEAQ (reference sequence). This CDR3 has 17 amino acids. With 5 bases clipped from V and 4 bases from J, the junction kept 7 bases outside the gene matches. CDR3 bases: TGTGCCAGCAGCAAGGGGACTAGCGGGGGCCCATACAATGAGCAGTTCTTC. Amino acid sequence: CASSKGTSGGPYNEQFF.